This TCR beta chain originates from a study of T cell responses to AZD1222 COVID-19 vaccine. The germline CDR1 and CDR2 sequences are MNHEY and SMNVEV (reference sequence). This CDR3 is built from 12 residues. Trimming took 2 bases from V and 11 from J, leaving 9 bases between them. The table came from immunoSEQ multiplex PCR; TCRdb's copy has only in-frame clones and leaves some out. The sample lists more than 110,000 clones, about 88% occurring once. This chain connects TRBV27 to TRBJ2-2, with D possibly TRBD2 on 5 matching bases. This material consisted of peripheral blood, taken on day 0 of AZD1222 vaccination. The clonotype was recovered from an adult in good health. DNA for the CDR3: TGTGCCAGCAGTTTAGGCGAGGGTGAGCTGTTTTTT. Translated: CASSLGEGELFF.